The clone carrying this T cell receptor beta chain was found many times. This specimen comes from a study of T cells of healthy individuals. TCRdb itself ran the 5' RACE reads through MiXCR, one entry per CDR3 protein. Of 50,000 to 55,000 distinct CDR3 sequences in the sample, about 14% are singletons; the top ten hold roughly 15%. There are 15 residues in the CDR3. V lost 6 bases, J lost 3 bases, and 17 bases lay in between. CDR1 and CDR2 from the germline V gene are ENHRY and SYGVKD. The TCR was taken from a human donor in good health. The rearrangement uses TRBV10-3 and TRBJ1-1; a possible D gene is TRBD1 (5 bases). The CDR3 coding sequence is TGTGCCATCAGCCCTTCTGACAGTGCTCACACTGAAGCTTTCTTT. Encoded protein: CAISPSDSAHTEAFF.